This T cell receptor beta chain is drawn from a study of cytotoxic CD8 clonotypes in ibrutinib-treated CLL. In regard to this clone: Its antigen remains unidentified.

Study observations and caveats: Under treatment, the uncommon public clonotypes either contracted or remained stable. At progression, clonality fell back toward baseline after rising at ibrutinib response.

Generated by immunoSEQ multiplex PCR, the TCRdb table keeps only in-frame clones and is missing some. This table has about 150,000 clones, about 70% appearing once. Germline CDR1 and CDR2: SNHLY and FYNNEI. This CDR3 spans 12 amino acids. The ends were cut back, 8 bases at V and 3 bases at J, with 11 bases in the middle. The input for sequencing was PBMCs, taken after 24 months of ibrutinib treatment. The sequence came from a human donor with chronic lymphocytic leukemia. The rearrangement uses TRBV2 and TRBJ2-7; D unresolved. The CDR3 nucleotides read TGTGCCAGCGGGTCTAGTTTCTACGAGCAGTACTTC. Translation: CASGSSFYEQYF.